A selection of T cell receptor beta chains follows, all from one sample in a study of T cell responses to AZD1222 COVID-19 vaccine. Libraries were prepared by immunoSEQ multiplex PCR; TCRdb keeps only in-frame clonotypes and omits some of them. Of roughly 87,000 clones listed, 89% are singletons. Sequenced material: peripheral blood, taken 28 days after the second AZD1222 dose. The receptor set was obtained from an adult who received the AZD1222 COVID-19 vaccine. Each CDR3 is given with its conserved first and last residue. The order of the fields is J gene, V gene, clone size, D gene, CDR3 DNA, CDR3 protein. A D gene is named only where the DNA matches it firmly. Not all rows give a size; the values are once, few, many and, for expanded clones, a class.

TRBJ1-5	TRBV27	NA	TRBD1	TGTGCCAGCAGTCCCCGGGACAGGGTAAGACAGCCCCAGCATTTT	CASSPRDRVRQPQHF
TRBJ1-5	TRBV13	NA	NA	TGTGCCAGCAGCTTAGGCCCGGGGGCGCCCCTAGATCAGCCCCAGCATTTT	CASSLGPGAPLDQPQHF
TRBJ1-1	TRBV28	NA	NA	TGTGCCAGCAGATCCCGGGAAGAAGCTTTCTTT	CASRSREEAFF
TRBJ2-1	TRBV2	NA	TRBD2	TGTGCCAGCAGGTTAGCGGGGGGGGATTACAATGAGCAGTTCTTC	CASRLAGGDYNEQFF
TRBJ1-3	TRBV11-2	many	NA	TGTGCCAGCAGCTTAAGGGACTTGGCCATATATTTT	CASSLRDLAIYF
TRBJ2-3	TRBV19	NA	NA	TGTGCCAGTAGTATAGATCGGCCAGATACGCAGTATTTT	CASSIDRPDTQYF
TRBJ2-1	TRBV27	NA	TRBD1	TGTGCCGCCCGAGGGGGCCCTGAGCAGTTCTTC	CAARGGPEQFF
TRBJ1-1	TRBV7-2	NA	NA	TGTGCCAGCAGCTTAGCGCGTCAGGGGCAATCCAAAGCTTTCTTT	CASSLARQGQSKAFF
TRBJ2-2	TRBV4-1	NA	NA	TGCGCCAGCAGCCGATCCACCGGGACGGCTCCGGCCGGGGAGCTGTTTTTT	CASSRSTGTAPAGELFF
TRBJ2-7	TRBV18	NA	TRBD1	TGTGCCAGCTCACCCGGACAGGGGAACGAGCAGTACTTC	CASSPGQGNEQYF
TRBJ2-2	TRBV15	NA	NA	TGTGCCACCAGCAGAGGCAGGCCGGGACCCAACACCGGGGAGCTGTTTTTT	CATSRGRPGPNTGELFF
TRBJ1-1	TRBV28	NA	NA	TGTGCCAGCAGCGGCGCCATGAACACTGAAGCTTTCTTT	CASSGAMNTEAFF
TRBJ1-5	TRBV2	NA	NA	TGTGCCAGCAATGTTATGGGTACCAATCAGCCCCAGCATTTT	CASNVMGTNQPQHF
TRBJ1-1	TRBV19	once	NA	TGTGCCAGTAGCTTTTTTACGGGAATGAACACTGAAGCTTTCTTT	CASSFFTGMNTEAFF
TRBJ1-2	TRBV24-1	NA	TRBD1	TGTGCCACCAGTGATACTACAGGGGATTCCTATGGCTACACCTTC	CATSDTTGDSYGYTF
TRBJ1-2	TRBV4-3	NA	NA	TGCGCCAGCAGCCAAGATAAGGGGGACATATTTTTCTATGGCTACACCTTC	CASSQDKGDIFFYGYTF
TRBJ1-5	TRBV12-5	NA	NA	TGTGCTAGTGGTCCTCAGCCCCAGCATTTT	CASGPQPQHF
TRBJ2-2	TRBV4-3	once	NA	TGCGCCAGCAGCCAAGATCGTCTGGGGGCCGGGGAGCTGTTTTTT	CASSQDRLGAGELFF
TRBJ2-7	TRBV4-3	NA	NA	TGCGCCAGCAGCCAAGGATCGTTGGCCTCCTACGAGCAGTACTTC	CASSQGSLASYEQYF
TRBJ1-3	TRBV4-2	NA	NA	TGTGCCAGCAGCCAAGATCGGCGCTCTGGAAACACCATATATTTT	CASSQDRRSGNTIYF
TRBJ2-3	TRBV5-1	NA	NA	TGCGCCAGCAGCTTGGTGACAACTAGCACAGATACGCAGTATTTT	CASSLVTTSTDTQYF
TRBJ1-6	TRBV7-3	NA	NA	TGTGCCAGCAGCTTAACGGCTAATTCACCCCTCCACTTT	CASSLTANSPLHF
TRBJ1-1	TRBV2	NA	NA	TGTGCCAGCAAGCAGAGCTTCACTTTCTTT	CASKQSFTFF
TRBJ1-4	TRBV5-1	NA	NA	TGCGCCAGCAGCTTGGTGGGGAACATTAATGAAAAACTGTTTTTT	CASSLVGNINEKLFF
TRBJ2-3	TRBV11-3	NA	TRBD2	TGTGCCAGCAGCTCCGGCGGGGGGGCAGGTGGAGATACGCAGTATTTT	CASSSGGGAGGDTQYF
TRBJ1-5	TRBV30	NA	NA	TGTGCCTGGAGTGTTCCAGGGGTTCAAAATCAGCCCCAGCATTTT	CAWSVPGVQNQPQHF
TRBJ1-5	TRBV28	NA	NA	TGTGCCAGCAAACTTACAGGGTATAGCAATCAGCCCCAGCATTTT	CASKLTGYSNQPQHF
TRBJ2-7	TRBV29-1	NA	TRBD1	TGCAGCGCAAATAACAGGGGTCGCCTCTACGAGCAGTACTTC	CSANNRGRLYEQYF
TRBJ2-3	TRBV28	NA	NA	TGTGCCAGCAGTCTGGTCCAAGATACGCAGTATTTT	CASSLVQDTQYF
TRBJ1-5	TRBV27	few	NA	TGTGCCAGGTGTGGGAACGGGGGCGGCTTTATTCCTAGGCAGCCCCAGCATTTT	CARCGNGGGFIPRQPQHF
TRBJ2-2	TRBV7-9	NA	NA	TGTGCCAGCAGCTACAGACCGCGGGCCGGGGAGCTGTTTTTT	CASSYRPRAGELFF
TRBJ2-1	TRBV18	NA	TRBD1	TGTGCCAGCTCACCGGGACAGGGTAGTAACAATGAGCAGTTCTTC	CASSPGQGSNNEQFF
TRBJ1-2	TRBV5-4	few	NA	TGTGCCAGCAGTTCGGGGGCCGGGTATGGCTACACCTTC	CASSSGAGYGYTF
TRBJ1-2	TRBV5-8	NA	NA	TGTGCCAGCAGCTTGTGGCAGGACCGTTATGGCTACACCTTC	CASSLWQDRYGYTF
TRBJ1-2	TRBV20-1	NA	NA	TGCAGTGCTACAAGGGGGGTTGGCTACACCTTC	CSATRGVGYTF
TRBJ2-5	TRBV6-5	NA	TRBD2	TGTGCCAGCAGTTTCCTAGCGGGGGGGCAAGAGACCCAGTACTTC	CASSFLAGGQETQYF
TRBJ1-3	TRBV6-5	NA	NA	TGTGCCCACTGGGGGGGCGCGACGTCAGGAAACACCATATATTTT	CAHWGGATSGNTIYF
TRBJ1-4	TRBV15	NA	NA	TGTGCCACCAGCAGAGACGGGGGGGTAGGTGAAAAACTGTTTTTT	CATSRDGGVGEKLFF
TRBJ2-7	TRBV5-6	NA	NA	TGTGCCAGCAGCTTGGTGACCCCTAGGGAGCAGTACTTC	CASSLVTPREQYF
TRBJ1-1	TRBV18	NA	TRBD1	TGTGCCAGCTCACCGATAAGACAGGGGACGAACACTGAAGCTTTCTTT	CASSPIRQGTNTEAFF
TRBJ1-4	TRBV19	NA	NA	TGTGCCAGTAGTATCACGGCTGAAAAACTGTTTTTT	CASSITAEKLFF
TRBJ1-5	TRBV6-4	few	TRBD1	TGTGCCAGCAGTGCCGGGACAGGGGGCAATCAGCCCCAGCATTTT	CASSAGTGGNQPQHF
TRBJ1-1	TRBV7-9	NA	NA	TGTGCCAGCAGCTTAGGAATAGCTTTCTTT	CASSLGIAFF
TRBJ1-1	TRBV5-5	NA	NA	TGTGCCAGCAGCTTGTGGCTCACTGAAGCTTTCTTT	CASSLWLTEAFF
TRBJ1-5	TRBV21-1	NA	NA	TGTGCCAGCACCCCAGGGGGTACACAGGCCCGCAATCAGCCCCAGCATTTT	CASTPGGTQARNQPQHF
TRBJ1-1	TRBV5-1	NA	NA	TGCGCCAGCAGCTTGCTTGTGAACACTGAAGCTTTCTTT	CASSLLVNTEAFF
TRBJ1-6	TRBV9	NA	TRBD1	TGTGCCAGCAGCGTCGGACAGGGTGGTAGGGATTCACCCCTCCACTTT	CASSVGQGGRDSPLHF
TRBJ2-6	TRBV7-2	NA	TRBD2	TGTGCCAGCAGCTCAATTCGGGGGGGTTCTGGGGCCAACGTCCTGACTTTC	CASSSIRGGSGANVLTF
TRBJ2-1	TRBV7-9	NA	NA	TGTGCCAGCTCCCCCACCTCCTACAATGAGCAGTTCTTC	CASSPTSYNEQFF
TRBJ1-6	TRBV27	NA	NA	TGTGCCAGCAGTTCAACCACTTCGAATTCACCCCTCCACTTT	CASSSTTSNSPLHF
TRBJ1-1	TRBV30	once	NA	TGTGCCTGGAGTAACGGAAAGAACACTGAAGCTTTCTTT	CAWSNGKNTEAFF
TRBJ1-3	TRBV19	NA	TRBD1	TGTGCCAGCAAGTACGGGACAGCTGAAAACACCATATATTTT	CASKYGTAENTIYF
TRBJ1-3	TRBV6-5	NA	NA	TGTGCCAGCAGTTTGGAGCGAAACACCATATATTTT	CASSLERNTIYF
TRBJ1-2	TRBV6-5	NA	TRBD1	TGTGCCAGCATGGACAGGGGTGACTATGGCTACACCTTC	CASMDRGDYGYTF
TRBJ2-1	TRBV4-3	NA	NA	TGCGCCAGCAGCCAAGATCGGCAGAGCTCCTACAATGAGCAGTTCTTC	CASSQDRQSSYNEQFF
TRBJ2-1	TRBV19	NA	NA	TGTGCCAGTAGTATTGTCTTCTTAATCAACAATGAGCAGTTCTTC	CASSIVFLINNEQFF
TRBJ2-7	TRBV30	NA	NA	TGTGCCTGGAGTGCGGGATCTTACGAGCAGTACTTC	CAWSAGSYEQYF
TRBJ1-5	TRBV19	few	TRBD1	TGTGCCAGCACAGGGGTAGACAATCAGCCCCAGCATTTT	CASTGVDNQPQHF